These T cell receptor beta chains were read from a single sample in a study of blood T cell repertoires in COVID-19. Clones were read by immunoSEQ multiplex PCR, and TCRdb kept only the in-frame ones, dropping some. The sample lists roughly 150,000 clones, 79% seen once, with under 20% in the top ten. Sequencing was performed on PBMCs or T cells enriched from blood (not recorded which). All receptors derive from a woman in her sixties or seventies in a cohort exposed to, infected with or recovered from COVID-19 (not recorded which). CDR3s include the opening cysteine and the closing phenylalanine or tryptophan. D genes are given only for firm matches. Clone size is stated in some rows and not others, as once, few, many or a class when expanded.

>14|TRBJ1-4|TRBD1|TRBV7-9|NA
TGTGCCAGCAGCCACGACAGGGGGCGGGAAAAACTGTTTTTT
CASSHDRGREKLFF
>16|TRBJ2-1|TRBD2|TRBV11-2|NA
TGTGCCAGCAGCACAGGAGCGGGAGGATTTTACAATGAGCAGTTCTTC
CASSTGAGGFYNEQFF
>18|TRBJ2-1|TRBD2|TRBV5-1|NA
TGCGCCAGCAGCTTGGTACTTTCCCTAGCGGGAGGGCCCAATGAGCAGTTCTTC
CASSLVLSLAGGPNEQFF
>15|TRBJ1-6|NA|TRBV5-1|NA
TGCGCCAGCAGCGTGGACCAGGGCCACGGTTCACCCCTCCACTTT
CASSVDQGHGSPLHF
>15|TRBJ2-1|TRBD2|TRBV28|NA
TGTGCCAGCAGTTCGCTGACTAGCGGGAGTAATGAGCAGTTCTTC
CASSSLTSGSNEQFF
>12|TRBJ2-3|NA|TRBV6-1|NA
TGTGCCAGCACCCGAGCGGGAGATACGCAGTATTTT
CASTRAGDTQYF
>12|TRBJ2-5|NA|TRBV21-1|NA
TGTGCCAGCAGCAAGCGGGTAGAGACCCAGTACTTC
CASSKRVETQYF
>18|TRBJ2-1|NA|TRBV19|NA
TGTGCCAGTCGATCCCTTAGTGGGTCTGGACACGGGTACAATGAGCAGTTCTTC
CASRSLSGSGHGYNEQFF
>15|TRBJ2-5|NA|TRBV7-3|NA
TGTGCCAGCAGCCGCGTGGGCAGGCGGGAAGAGACCCAGTACTTC
CASSRVGRREETQYF
>15|TRBJ2-5|NA|TRBV28|NA
TGTGCCAGTACGCGGTCCGGGGGACCTCAAGAGACCCAGTACTTC
CASTRSGGPQETQYF
>15|TRBJ2-4|NA|TRBV24-1|few
TGTGCCACCAGTGAGTGGCAGGGGGCCAAAAACATTCAGTACTTC
CATSEWQGAKNIQYF
>14|TRBJ2-3|NA|TRBV9|NA
TGTGCCAGCAGCGTTAGTGCTTCCCTGGATACGCAGTATTTT
CASSVSASLDTQYF